This paragraph covers one T cell receptor beta chain sequence. Its target is not known. The data are from a study of PD-1 blockade in classical Hodgkin lymphoma. Study results and limitations: In newly diagnosed patients, baseline TCR diversity was reportedly below that of healthy donors.

The time point was: newly diagnosed, previously untreated cHL patient sample. Some clones are missing from TCRdb's copy, which holds only in-frame ones; the method was immunoSEQ multiplex PCR. The sample lists roughly 29,000 clones; roughly nine tenths were seen once. Per germline, CDR1 SQVTM and CDR2 ANQGSEA. This CDR3 region has 14 residues. Trimming pared 1 base from V and 0 bases from J, leaving 10 bases between. Sequencing was done on a sample of peripheral blood mononuclear cells (PBMCs). The origin of this receptor is a human donor with classical Hodgkin lymphoma. V is TRBV29-1 and J is TRBJ2-7; D gene uncertain. CDR3 coding DNA: TGCAGCGTTGAAGGAGGCCTCGACTCCTACGAGCAGTACTTC. The encoded protein is CSVEGGLDSYEQYF.